This TCR beta chain was sequenced during a study of CD8+ T cells in alopecia areata. RNA extraction was followed by reverse transcription into cDNA, which acted as the sequencing template. The protocol was immunoSEQ multiplex PCR, while the TCRdb copy is restricted to in-frame clones and leaves out a portion. Among 170,000 or so clones listed, 50% to 70% were seen once. CDR1 is GTSNPN and CDR2 is SVGIG in the germline V gene (reference sequence). Trimming removed 1 base at V and 5 bases at J, with 12 bases between. This CDR3 is 14 amino acids long. The chain is built from TRBV30 and TRBJ1-5, with unresolved D. This TCR derives from a human donor with alopecia areata. The sample consisted of CD4+ T cells sorted from blood, taken at week 0. In DNA form, the CDR3 reads TGTGCCTGGAGTGCCCCCCGATCATATCAGCCCCAGCATTTT. This translates into CAWSAPRSYQPQHF.